The clone carrying this T cell receptor (beta chain) was found many times. Its target is unknown. This specimen belongs to a study of neurological immune-mediated disorders. The study's findings and limits: In HTLV-1-associated myelopathy, TCR clonal expansion was greatest, and in multiple sclerosis it was least, below healthy controls.

Trimming shortened V by 4 bases and J by 0 bases, and 16 bases separated the two germline ends. There are 17 residues in the CDR3. The germline V gene has CDR1 SGHDN and CDR2 FVKESK. cDNA was made by 5'RACE with 10-nucleotide random UMIs. TCRdb reprocessed the 5' RACE reads via MiXCR and lists one record per CDR3 protein. The table includes tens of thousands of distinct CDR3 sequences, 10% detected once. The time point is: longitudinal time-point 1 (baseline). Preparation of the unsorted libraries drew on 2 million PBMCs stored at -80 C. Source material: PBMCs. This chain links TRBV14 with TRBJ2-1; TRBD1 or TRBD2 may be the D gene (5 bases each). This receptor was taken from a man aged 25-45 years in good health. The DNA of the CDR3 is TGTGCCAGCAGCCTACGCCTCGGGACCAACTCCTACAATGAGCAGTTCTTC. It encodes CASSLRLGTNSYNEQFF.